One sample yielded the 13 T cell receptor beta chains listed below, sequenced in a study of blood T cell repertoires in COVID-19. The table came from immunoSEQ multiplex PCR; TCRdb's copy has only in-frame clones and leaves some out. The sample has around 100,000 clones, approximately 81% seen once; the top ten hold 1.3% to 1.5%. Sequencing was done on a sample of peripheral blood. All receptors derive from a man aged 40-49 years with acute or convalescent COVID-19.

This clone was counted a single time. V usage is TRBV18 and J usage is TRBJ1-5, with 7 bases aligning to TRBD1. Unmatched junction bases numbered 5, after V lost 6 bases and J lost 6 bases. The CDR3 covers 13 residues. Germline V gives CDR1 KGHSH, CDR2 LQKENI. The CDR3 coding sequence is TGTGCCAGCTCCAGCGACAGGGCTCAGCCCCAGCATTTT. It encodes CASSSDRAQPQHF.

This clone turned up a few times. The V and J genes are TRBV5-1 and TRBJ2-3, with TRBD2 identical over 11 bases. The CDR3 covers 17 residues. J was trimmed by 2 bases and V by 0 bases; bases with no gene match: 5. Germline loops: CDR1 SGHRS, CDR2 YFSETQ. CDR3 loop: CASSLGRTSGFTDTQYF. CDR3 bases: TGCGCCAGCAGCTTGGGTCGGACTAGCGGGTTCACAGATACGCAGTATTTT.

The genes are TRBV7-2 and TRBJ1-2; D not certain. This CDR3 is built from 12 residues. Germline V gene sequence: CDR1 SGHTA, CDR2 FQGNSA. Trimming pared 6 bases from V and 8 bases from J, leaving 13 bases between. The CDR3 DNA reads TGTGCCAGCAGTGGGATCGGGGAAGGCTACACCTTC. This sequence encodes CASSGIGEGYTF.

The genes are TRBV11-2 and TRBJ2-3, with D possibly matching TRBD2 (5 bases). Germline lookup yields CDR1 SGHAT and CDR2 FQNNGV. Between the trimmed V and J ends, which lost 0 bases and 7 bases, there was a span of 14 bases. This CDR3 has 15 amino acids. CDR3 nucleotide sequence: TGTGCCAGCAGCTTAGAAAGCGGAATCGGGTATACGCAGTATTTT. Amino acid sequence: CASSLESGIGYTQYF.

DNA of the CDR3: TGTGCCAGCAGTTCATATACCGGACAGGGGGCGAGCTATGGCTACACCTTC. As protein: CASSSYTGQGASYGYTF. The chain links TRBV28 to TRBJ1-2, with TRBD1 matching 11 bases. V shed 4 bases, J shed 4 bases, and the junction held 11 bases outside the gene matches. Germline loops: CDR1 MDHEN, CDR2 SYDVKM. The CDR3 contains 17 residues.

The chain recombines TRBV9 with TRBJ2-6; D unresolved. The V gene lost 4 bases and the J gene lost 1 base, with 12 bases spanning the gap. CDR1 and CDR2 (germline): SGDLS, YYNGEE. CDR3 length equals 16 residues. CDR3 in DNA: TGTGCCAGCAGCCCTAGGATCGAATCTGGGGCCAACGTCCTGACTTTC. Translation gives CASSPRIESGANVLTF.

This clone appeared a single time. In DNA, the CDR3 is TGCGCCAGCAGGACAGGGGCCACCGGGGAGCTGTTTTTT. It is translated as CASRTGATGELFF. The J gene is TRBJ2-2, the V gene TRBV5-1, with 8 bases fitting TRBD1. The V and J ends lost 5 bases and 4 bases, in that order; junction bases with no gene match: 1. In germline, CDR1 is SGHRS, CDR2 YFSETQ. The CDR3 runs to 13 residues.

The chain couples TRBV9 to TRBJ2-7, with 7 positions matching TRBD2. V lost 4 bases, J lost 2 bases, and 6 bases stayed unmatched. The germline gives CDR1 SGDLS, CDR2 YYNGEE. There are 14 residues in the CDR3. The CDR3 spells CASSLAEGPYEQYF. CDR3 sequence (DNA): TGTGCCAGCAGCCTAGCGGAGGGGCCCTACGAGCAGTACTTC.

This clone was found a few times. The CDR3 bases are TGCAGCGGGGGGGGGACTAGCGGCCCGACCCTCTACAATGAGCAGTTCTTC. Amino acid sequence: CSGGGTSGPTLYNEQFF. The V gene is TRBV29-1, the J gene TRBJ2-1, with TRBD2 matching over 11 bases. The germline V gene encodes CDR1 SQVTM and CDR2 ANQGSEA. This CDR3 is 17 amino acids long. Unmatched junction bases numbered 14, after V lost 7 bases and J lost 3 bases.

The J gene is TRBJ2-7, the V gene TRBV12-1; TRBD2 was called by the table and not checked on the DNA. TRBV12-1 is recorded as a pseudogene. This CDR3 contains 18 residues. CDR3 region: CASSFRTSGRRVSYEQYF. In nucleotides, the CDR3 is TGTGCCAGCAGCTTTCGGACTAGCGGGAGGCGGGTCTCCTACGAGCAGTACTTC.

V is TRBV25-1 and J is TRBJ2-5, with a weak D call TRBD2 (5 bases). Trimming took 0 bases from V and 1 from J, leaving 9 bases between them. This CDR3 region has 15 residues. In germline, CDR1 is MGHDK, CDR2 SYGVNS. CDR3 residues: CASSEYPGGQETQYF. The CDR3 DNA follows: TGTGCCAGCAGTGAATATCCCGGAGGCCAAGAGACCCAGTACTTC.

V usage is TRBV29-1 and J usage is TRBJ1-2; 7 bases map to TRBD1. With V trimmed by 6 bases and J by 5 bases, 21 bases remained unmatched. Germline CDR1 and CDR2: SQVTM and ANQGSEA. CDR3 length: 17 residues. CDR3 sequence (DNA): TGCAGCGTCATGATTCGTCGGGACAGTGGGGTTCGGTATGGCTACACCTTC. Translated: CSVMIRRDSGVRYGYTF.

The chain links TRBV25-1 to TRBJ2-7, with 8 nucleotides matching TRBD2. Germline CDR1 MGHDK, CDR2 SYGVNS. This CDR3 has 15 residues. J gave up 5 bases and V 7 bases, and 13 bases lay outside the gene matches. This CDR3 reads CASTSSGGGRDEQYF. The CDR3 nucleotides are TGTGCCAGCACCTCCTCCGGGGGGGGGCGCGACGAGCAGTACTTC.